This T cell receptor beta chain was found in a study of cytomegalovirus exposure and HLA in healthy donors. Germline V gives CDR1 LGHNA, CDR2 YNFKEQ. After removal of 1 base from V and 5 bases from J, the junction contained 12 bases not matched to a gene. The CDR3 totals 17 residues. Libraries were prepared by immunoSEQ multiplex PCR; TCRdb keeps only in-frame clonotypes and omits some of them. The profile shows approximately 180,000 clones, about 89% of them singletons. What was sequenced was PBMCs. The TCR comes from a man younger than 35 in good health and CMV-seropositive. This chain connects TRBV4-2 to TRBJ1-2, with 8 bases aligning to TRBD1. Here the CDR3 reads CASSQAHPPTGVYGYTF. The DNA of the CDR3 is TGTGCCAGCAGCCAAGCCCATCCCCCGACAGGGGTGTATGGCTACACCTTC.